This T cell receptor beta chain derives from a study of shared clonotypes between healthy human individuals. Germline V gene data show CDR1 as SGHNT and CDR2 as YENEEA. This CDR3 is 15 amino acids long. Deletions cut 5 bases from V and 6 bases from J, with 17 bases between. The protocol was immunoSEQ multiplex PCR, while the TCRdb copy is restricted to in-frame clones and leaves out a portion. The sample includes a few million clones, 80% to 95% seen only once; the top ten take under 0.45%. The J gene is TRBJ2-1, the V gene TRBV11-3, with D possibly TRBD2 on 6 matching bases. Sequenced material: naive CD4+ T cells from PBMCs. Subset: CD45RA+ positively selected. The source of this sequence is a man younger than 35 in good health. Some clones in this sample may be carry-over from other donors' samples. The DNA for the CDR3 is TGTGCCAGCAGCGCCTCAGACTGGCGGGGCAATGAGCAGTTCTTC. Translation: CASSASDWRGNEQFF.